The source of this T cell receptor (beta chain) is a study of T cell changes during pregnancy in multiple sclerosis. Data came from immunoSEQ multiplex PCR; TCRdb stores just in-frame clones and leaves some out. The sample consists of roughly 50,000 clones, 80% to 95% of them appearing once. The CDR3 sequence is 16 residues long. CDR1 is SGHNT and CDR2 is YYREEE in the germline V gene (reference sequence). Germline trimming cut 0 bases from V and 5 bases from J; bases unmatched to any gene: 7. This chain links TRBV5-4 with TRBJ2-3; 9 bases line up with TRBD2. The TCR was taken from a female donor with multiple sclerosis, enrolled in a pregnancy study. The sample consisted of CD4+ T cells from peripheral blood mononuclear cells, taken after pregnancy. The CDR3 DNA follows: TGTGCCAGCAGCTTGGAACGCGGGAGGGCAGGAGATACGCAGTATTTT. Amino acids: CASSLERGRAGDTQYF.